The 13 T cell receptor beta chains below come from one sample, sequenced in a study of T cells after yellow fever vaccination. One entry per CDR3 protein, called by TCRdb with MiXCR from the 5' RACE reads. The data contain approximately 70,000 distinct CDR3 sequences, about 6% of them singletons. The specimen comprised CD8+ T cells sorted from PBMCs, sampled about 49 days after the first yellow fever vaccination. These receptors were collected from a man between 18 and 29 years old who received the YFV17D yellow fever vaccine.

The CDR3 coding sequence is TGCAGCGTGCGAACCCCGGAGACAGGGGGCACTGAAGCTTTCTTT. Residues: CSVRTPETGGTEAFF. The V call is TRBV29-1, the J call TRBJ1-1, with 9 bases aligning to TRBD1. V shed 6 bases, J shed 4 bases, and the junction held 12 bases outside the gene matches. Germline loops: CDR1 SQVTM, CDR2 ANQGSEA. CDR3 length equals 15 residues.

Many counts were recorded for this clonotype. CDR3 sequence (DNA): TGCAGTGCCCGGGGCGCGGGATCAGTCGAGCAGTACGTC. Its protein product is CSARGAGSVEQYV. V gene TRBV20-1 combines with J gene TRBJ2-7; perhaps TRBD2 as D (6 bases). The CDR3 contains 13 residues. Trimming removed 6 bases from V and 6 bases from J, with 18 bases in between. Germline V gene sequence: CDR1 DFQATT, CDR2 SNEGSKA (reference sequence).

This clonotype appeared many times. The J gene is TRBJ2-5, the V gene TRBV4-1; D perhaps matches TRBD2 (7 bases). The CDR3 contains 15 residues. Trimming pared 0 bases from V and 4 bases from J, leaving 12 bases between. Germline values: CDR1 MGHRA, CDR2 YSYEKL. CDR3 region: CASSQEGGRIETQYF. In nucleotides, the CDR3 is TGCGCCAGCAGCCAAGAGGGGGGGCGGATAGAGACCCAGTACTTC.

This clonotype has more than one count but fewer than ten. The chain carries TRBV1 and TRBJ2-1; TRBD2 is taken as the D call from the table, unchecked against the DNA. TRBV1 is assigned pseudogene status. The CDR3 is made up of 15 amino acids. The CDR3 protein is CTSTGLAGEVDEQFF. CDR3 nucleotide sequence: TGCACCAGCACCGGACTAGCGGGGGAGGTTGATGAGCAGTTCTTC.

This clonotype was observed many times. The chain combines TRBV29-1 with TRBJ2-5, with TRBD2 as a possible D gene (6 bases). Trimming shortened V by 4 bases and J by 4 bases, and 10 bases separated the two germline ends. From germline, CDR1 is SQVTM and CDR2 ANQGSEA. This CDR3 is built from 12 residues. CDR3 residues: CSVVEGGETQYF. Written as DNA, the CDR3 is TGCAGCGTTGTAGAGGGAGGAGAGACCCAGTACTTC.

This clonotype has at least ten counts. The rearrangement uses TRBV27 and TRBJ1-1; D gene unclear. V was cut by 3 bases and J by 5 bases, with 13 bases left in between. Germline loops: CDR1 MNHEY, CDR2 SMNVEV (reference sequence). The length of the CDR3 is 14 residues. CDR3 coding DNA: TGTGCCAGCAGTTTGGGTGGCCCGGGGACTGAAGCTTTCTTT. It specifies CASSLGGPGTEAFF.

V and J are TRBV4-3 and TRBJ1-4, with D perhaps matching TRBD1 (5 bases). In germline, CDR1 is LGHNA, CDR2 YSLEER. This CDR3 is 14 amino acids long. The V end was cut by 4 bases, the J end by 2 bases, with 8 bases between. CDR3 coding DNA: TGCGCCAGCAGCCTAGGGGAGACTAATGAAAAACTGTTTTTT. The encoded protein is CASSLGETNEKLFF.

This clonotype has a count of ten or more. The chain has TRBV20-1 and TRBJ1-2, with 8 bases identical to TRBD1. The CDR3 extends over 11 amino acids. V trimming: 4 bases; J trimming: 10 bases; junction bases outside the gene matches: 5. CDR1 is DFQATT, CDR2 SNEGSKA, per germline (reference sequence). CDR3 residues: CSATGGRDYTF. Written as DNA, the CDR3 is TGCAGTGCTACAGGGGGCAGGGACTACACCTTC.

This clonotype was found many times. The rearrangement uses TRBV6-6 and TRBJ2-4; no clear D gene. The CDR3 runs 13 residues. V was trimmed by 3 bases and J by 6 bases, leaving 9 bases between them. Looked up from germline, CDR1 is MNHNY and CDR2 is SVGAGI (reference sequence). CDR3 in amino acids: CASSYGILNIQYF. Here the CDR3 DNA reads TGTGCCAGCAGTTATGGCATTTTAAACATTCAGTACTTC.

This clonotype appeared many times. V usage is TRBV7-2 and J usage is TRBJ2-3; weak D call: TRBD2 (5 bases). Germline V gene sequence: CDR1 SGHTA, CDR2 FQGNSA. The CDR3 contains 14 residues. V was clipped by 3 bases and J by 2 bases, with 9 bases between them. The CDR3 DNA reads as TGTGCCAGCAGCTTGTACGGGGTCACAGATACGCAGTATTTT. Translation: CASSLYGVTDTQYF.

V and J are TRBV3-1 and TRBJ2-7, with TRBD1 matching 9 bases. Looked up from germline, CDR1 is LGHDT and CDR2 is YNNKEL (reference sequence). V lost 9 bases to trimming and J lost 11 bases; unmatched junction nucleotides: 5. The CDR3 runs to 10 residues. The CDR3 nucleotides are TGTGCCAGGGGGGACAGGGTAGAGTACGTC. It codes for CARGDRVEYV.

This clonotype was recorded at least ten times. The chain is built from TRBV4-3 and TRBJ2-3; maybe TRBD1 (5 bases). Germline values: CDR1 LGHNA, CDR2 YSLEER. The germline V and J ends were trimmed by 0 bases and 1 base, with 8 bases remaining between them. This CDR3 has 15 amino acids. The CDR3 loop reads CASSQDGRGTDTQYF. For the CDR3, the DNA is TGCGCCAGCAGCCAAGATGGCAGGGGCACAGATACGCAGTATTTT.

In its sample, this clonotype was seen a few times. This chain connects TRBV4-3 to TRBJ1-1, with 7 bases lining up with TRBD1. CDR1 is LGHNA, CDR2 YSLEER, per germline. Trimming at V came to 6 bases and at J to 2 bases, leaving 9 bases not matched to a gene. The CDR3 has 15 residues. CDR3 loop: CASRLNRGLNTEAFF. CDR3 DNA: TGCGCCAGCAGACTCAACAGGGGATTAAACACTGAAGCTTTCTTT.